What follows describes a single TCR beta chain. Negative isolation was applied to CD8+ and CD4+ T cells, and FACS enrichment was applied to TEMRA cells. Germline V gives CDR1 SGHRS, CDR2 YFSETQ. V lost 4 bases, J lost 4 bases, and 12 bases lay in between. The CDR3 is 14 amino acids. This entry belongs to a study of CD8 T cells in Susac syndrome. After extraction with the RNeasy kit, roughly 0.45 to 1 ug of the RNA was reverse transcribed using random hexamers. Multiplex PCR with immunoSEQ amplified the TCR beta CDR3 across 54 Vbeta and 13 Jbeta. From the immunoSEQ multiplex PCR reads, TCRdb called clonotypes with MiXCR, one entry per CDR3 protein. The table lists 150,000 to 200,000 distinct CDR3 sequences, around 95% of them singletons, with more than 0.11% in the top ten.

This receptor was identified in a human donor in good health. The V gene is TRBV5-1, the J gene TRBJ1-5; D not certain. Source material: CD4+ T cells from PBMCs. As DNA, the CDR3 is TGCGCCAGCAGCGAGGACGGTGGGAATCAGCCCCAGCATTTT. Amino acid sequence: CASSEDGGNQPQHF. Complete variable domain (other parts from reference TRBV5-1 and TRBJ1-5): KAGVTQTPRYLIKTRGQQVTLSCSPISGHRSVSWYQQTPGQGLQFLFEYFSETQRNKGNFPGRFSGRQFSNSRSEMNVSTLELGDSALYLCASSEDGGNQPQHFGDGTRLSIL.